Included here is one T cell receptor beta chain sequence, with context. Trimming removed 2 bases at V and 3 bases at J, with 4 bases between. The CDR3 is made up of 12 amino acids. Germline V gene sequence: CDR1 SEHNR, CDR2 FQNEAQ (reference sequence). These data belong to a study of shared clonotypes between healthy human individuals. Study at large: Used for every donor were three CD4 naive, three CD4 memory, two CD8 naive and one CD8 memory plate.

Terminally differentiated effector memory CD45RA+ cells were left out of the naive CD8 fraction, which was CD45RO-negative and positively selected for CCR7. None of the donors, who were healthy HIV-negative adults, had recently had acute infections or vaccinations. Assay execution proceeded at the deep level. Data came from immunoSEQ multiplex PCR; TCRdb stores just in-frame clones and leaves some out. The data contain over 800,000 clones, 80% to 95% of them singletons. The sequenced sample was naive CD8+ T cells sorted from blood. The TCR comes from a man between 25 and 39 years old in good health. The chain combines TRBV7-9 with TRBJ1-1, with D unclear. CDR3 coding DNA: TGTGCCAGCAGCTTACGGGACACTGAAGCTTTCTTT. Translating it yields CASSLRDTEAFF.